Listed below are T cell receptor beta chains from one sample, sequenced in a study of T cell responses to AZD1222 COVID-19 vaccine. This table comes from immunoSEQ multiplex PCR, and its TCRdb copy is limited to in-frame clones, with some not included. The table has roughly 150,000 clones, 85% to 90% seen once. The specimen was peripheral blood, collected 28 days after the second AZD1222 dose. The receptors were sampled from an adult who received the AZD1222 COVID-19 vaccine. Both conserved end residues are part of each CDR3. A D gene is named only where the DNA matches it firmly. The listing skips clone size in some rows; elsewhere it reads once, few, many or a size class.

V: TRBV5-6
size: -
J: TRBJ2-5
D: TRBD1
DNA: TGTGCCAGCAGCGAAGGACAGGGAAAGACCCAGTACTTC
CDR3: CASSEGQGKTQYF

V: TRBV20-1
size: -
J: TRBJ1-5
D: -
DNA: TGCAGTGCTGGTCATCAGCCCCAGCATTTT
CDR3: CSAGHQPQHF

V: TRBV28
size: -
J: TRBJ1-5
D: TRBD1
DNA: TGTGCCAGCAGTTATCGACAGGGGGCAAATCAGCCCCAGCATTTT
CDR3: CASSYRQGANQPQHF

V: TRBV19
size: once
J: TRBJ2-5
D: TRBD1
DNA: TGTGCCAGTAGTACTCCGACAGGGGGAGGCGCGACCCAGTACTTC
CDR3: CASSTPTGGGATQYF

V: TRBV28
size: few
J: TRBJ1-2
D: TRBD1
DNA: TGTGCCAGCAGTTCCCCCGCCGGGACAGGGAATGGCTACACCTTC
CDR3: CASSSPAGTGNGYTF

V: TRBV2
size: few
J: TRBJ2-1
D: -
DNA: TGTGCCAGCAGGGACGACAATGAGCAGTTCTTC
CDR3: CASRDDNEQFF

V: TRBV28
size: -
J: TRBJ1-1
D: -
DNA: TGTGCCAGCAGTCCGGCGTCGGGGAGCGGAACTGAAGCTTTCTTT
CDR3: CASSPASGSGTEAFF

V: TRBV5-1
size: -
J: TRBJ2-1
D: -
DNA: TGCGCCAGCAGTAGGAGGGAAGGCTACAATGAGCAGTTCTTC
CDR3: CASSRREGYNEQFF

V: TRBV5-4
size: -
J: TRBJ1-1
D: TRBD1
DNA: TGTGCCAGCAGCCCACCCGGGACAGGACGCACTGAAGCTTTCTTT
CDR3: CASSPPGTGRTEAFF

V: TRBV20-1
size: -
J: TRBJ2-2
D: -
DNA: TGCAGTGCTAGTTCCGGAAACACCGGGGAGCTGTTTTTT
CDR3: CSASSGNTGELFF

V: TRBV19
size: -
J: TRBJ1-1
D: TRBD1
DNA: TGTGCCAGTAGTACACAAACAGGGGGCGCGTCGTATGCTTTCTTT
CDR3: CASSTQTGGASYAFF

V: TRBV11-2
size: -
J: TRBJ1-4
D: TRBD1
DNA: TGTGCCAGCAGCTTCGGACAGGGCTGGACTAATGAAAAACTGTTTTTT
CDR3: CASSFGQGWTNEKLFF

V: TRBV7-9
size: -
J: TRBJ1-5
D: TRBD1
DNA: TGTGCCAGCAGCCTGGGGACAGGTCCTGGGCAGCCCCAGCATTTT
CDR3: CASSLGTGPGQPQHF

V: TRBV5-1
size: few
J: TRBJ1-2
D: TRBD1
DNA: TGCGCCAGCAGCTTGGCGACAGGGGGCCGTGAAGGCTACACCTTC
CDR3: CASSLATGGREGYTF

V: TRBV6-2/TRBV6-3
size: -
J: TRBJ2-1
D: TRBD2
DNA: TGTGCCAGCAGGTACACAGGGACTAGCGGGAACAATGAGCAGTTCTTC
CDR3: CASRYTGTSGNNEQFF

V: TRBV11-2
size: -
J: TRBJ2-1
D: TRBD2
DNA: TGTGCCAGCATTCAGGGACTAGCGGGAGGAGTGGGTGAGCAGTTCTTC
CDR3: CASIQGLAGGVGEQFF